Below, one TCR beta chain is given with its context. Clones were sequenced by immunoSEQ multiplex PCR, and TCRdb holds only the in-frame ones, with some missing. This table holds about 200,000 clones, roughly four fifths found once. This entry comes from a study of blood T cell repertoires in COVID-19. In the study overall: Acute and convalescent COVID-19 samples came from the United States, Italy and Spain. From T cells, B-cell-depleted T cells, or PBMCs came the material, which was cDNA or gDNA.

Participants were placed into cohorts based on the clinical history they reported. V was clipped by 5 bases and J by 0 bases; unmatched bases: 6. This CDR3 is 16 amino acids long. Germline assignment: CDR1 SGHTA and CDR2 FQGTGA. The TCR was taken from a man aged 40-55 years who had recovered from COVID-19. The sample comprised PBMCs or T cells enriched from blood (not recorded which). The chain links TRBV7-3 to TRBJ2-3; 9 bases line up with TRBD2. Here the CDR3 reads CASSPSGKGSTDTQYF. The DNA for the CDR3 is TGTGCCAGCAGCCCTAGCGGGAAAGGGAGCACAGATACGCAGTATTTT.